The subject of this entry is one TCR beta chain. The CDR3 covers 15 residues. The germline V gene encodes CDR1 SGHVS and CDR2 FQNEAQ. V gave up 5 bases and J gave up 0 bases; unmatched junction bases: 5. Extraction of PBMCs used around 9.6 ml of fresh peripheral blood. The sample belongs to a study of T cells in Graves' hyperthyroidism and ophthalmopathy. For the study at large: Blood from the periphery was taken at initial diagnosis, before any treatment.

Amplified TCR beta CDR3 regions derived from RNA transcripts. RT-PCR in the first round (using the HTBI primer set) targeted the TCR CDR3. TCRdb re-called the multiplex PCR reads with MiXCR, one entry per CDR3 protein. The table shows hundreds of thousands of distinct CDR3 sequences, with about 17% occurring only once. Input material: blood. The receptor's source is a woman between 45 and 60 years old with Graves' hyperthyroidism that later progressed to Graves' ophthalmopathy. This chain links TRBV7-8 with TRBJ1-1; 8 nucleotides match TRBD1. Here the CDR3 DNA reads TGTGCCAGCAGCCAGGGGGCCAGGATGAACACTGAAGCTTTCTTT. Its protein product is CASSQGARMNTEAFF.